Shown below are 26 T cell receptor beta chains from a single sample sequenced in a study of CD8+ T cells in alopecia areata. Reverse transcription of extracted RNA yielded cDNA, which provided the sequencing template. Method: immunoSEQ multiplex PCR; TCRdb's copy keeps in-frame clones and lacks some. This table has some 42,000 clones, roughly 92% appearing once. Documented treatment: oral pan-JAK inhibitor, 5-10 mg twice daily. The sample consisted of CD8+ T cells sorted from blood, taken at week 24, from a patient treated with tofacitinib. These TCRs come from a human donor with alopecia areata.

This chain links TRBV7-2 with TRBJ2-1, with D perhaps TRBD2 (6 bases). This CDR3 has 14 residues. Trimming took 1 base from V and 8 from J, leaving 12 bases between them. Germline V gene sequence: CDR1 SGHTA, CDR2 FQGNSA. The CDR3 region has the DNA TGTGCCAGCAGCTTAGGGGGGGAGAGGGATGAGCAGTTCTTC. Encoded protein: CASSLGGERDEQFF.

The J gene is TRBJ2-5, the V gene TRBV13, with TRBD1 matching 11 bases. The J call is uncertain, as TRBJ2-7 better fits the DNA end. CDR1 and CDR2 from the germline V gene are PRHDT and FYEKMQ (reference sequence). This CDR3 contains 18 residues. The CDR3 is CASSSGQGAVISSYEQYF. The CDR3 DNA reads as TGTGCCAGCAGCTCTGGACAGGGGGCGGTCATAAGCTCCTACGAGCAGTACTTC.

CDR3 loop: CSVEETGIGFF. The CDR3 DNA follows: TGCAGCGTTGAAGAGACAGGGATCGGGTTCTTC. The chain has TRBV29-1 and TRBJ2-1; the match to TRBD1 covers 7 bases. This CDR3 spans 11 amino acids. In germline, CDR1 is SQVTM, CDR2 ANQGSEA. V dropped 0 bases and J dropped 15; count of bases not matched to a gene: 5.

This chain uses TRBV5-5 with TRBJ2-3, with 7 positions matching TRBD1. Looked up from germline, CDR1 is SGHKS and CDR2 is YYEKEE (reference sequence). V dropped 2 bases and J dropped 1; count of bases not matched to a gene: 4. The CDR3 loop spans 15 amino acids. CDR3 nucleotide sequence: TGTGCCAGCAGCTTAGGACAGGCCCGCACAGATACGCAGTATTTT. The encoded protein is CASSLGQARTDTQYF. Filled out from reference TRBV5-5 and TRBJ2-3, the complete variable domain reads DAGVTQSPTHLIKTRGQQVTLRCSPISGHKSVSWYQQVLGQGPQFIFQYYEKEERGRGNFPDRFSARQFPNYSSELNVNALLLGDSALYLCASSLGQARTDTQYFGPGTRLTVL.

V gene TRBV30 combines with J gene TRBJ2-6, with unresolved D. The V gene's germline CDR1 is GTSNPN and CDR2 SVGIG (reference sequence). The CDR3 contains 13 residues. V lost 5 bases and J 4 bases, leaving 9 bases between the germline ends. CDR3 amino acids: CAWGGVGANVLTF. As DNA, the CDR3 is TGTGCCTGGGGTGGGGTGGGGGCCAACGTCCTGACTTTC.

This clone appeared a single time. The chain employs TRBV6-5 and TRBJ2-5; 9 bases agree with TRBD1. CDR1 and CDR2 (germline): MNHEY, SVGAGI. CDR3 length: 16 residues. Trimming took 2 bases from V and 3 from J; bases not matched to a gene: 7. The CDR3 loop reads CASSYGTGSAEETQYF. The CDR3 bases are TGTGCCAGCAGTTACGGGACAGGGAGCGCCGAAGAGACCCAGTACTTC.

The chain couples TRBV13 to TRBJ1-4; 11 bases fit TRBD1. With 5 bases clipped from V and 7 bases from J, the junction kept 9 bases outside the gene matches. The CDR3 covers 16 residues. CDR1 and CDR2 (germline): PRHDT, FYEKMQ (reference sequence). In DNA form, the CDR3 reads TGTGCCAGCAGCGAAAGAACCGGGACAGGGGGTGAAAAACTGTTTTTT. Its protein product is CASSERTGTGGEKLFF.

CDR3: CAWSVSRGNEQFF. CDR3 coding DNA: TGTGCCTGGAGTGTAAGCCGAGGCAATGAGCAGTTCTTC. The chain employs TRBV30 and TRBJ2-1; D is uncertain. This CDR3 spans 13 amino acids. CDR1 and CDR2 (germline): GTSNPN, SVGIG (reference sequence). V gave up 0 bases and J gave up 6 bases, with 9 bases separating them. Together with reference TRBV30 and TRBJ2-1, the CDR3 gives the full variable domain: SQTIHQWPATLVQPVGSPLSLECTVEGTSNPNLYWYRQAAGRGLQLLFYSVGIGQISSEVPQNLSASRPQDRQFILSSKKLLLSDSGFYLCAWSVSRGNEQFFGPGTRLTVL.

This CDR3 reads CASSFQETQYF. CDR3 DNA: TGTGCCAGCAGTTTTCAGGAGACCCAGTACTTC. The chain links TRBV7-9 to TRBJ2-5; D not certain. This CDR3 contains 11 residues. Trimming removed 6 bases at V and 5 bases at J, with 7 bases between. CDR1 SEHNR and CDR2 FQNEAQ come from the germline V gene (reference sequence). Based on the CDR3 plus reference TRBV7-9 and TRBJ2-5, the full variable domain is DTGVSQNPRHKITKRGQNVTFRCDPISEHNRLYWYRQTLGQGPEFLTYFQNEAQLEKSRLLSDRFSAERPKGSFSTLEIQRTEQGDSAMYLCASSFQETQYFGPGTRLLVL.

The V and J genes are TRBV4-3 and TRBJ2-6; D unresolved. CDR3 length equals 18 residues. Trimming removed 0 bases from V and 0 bases from J, with 12 bases in between. Per germline, CDR1 LGHNA and CDR2 YSLEER. This chain's CDR3 is CASSQDWTDFSGANVLTF. As DNA, the CDR3 is TGCGCCAGCAGCCAAGACTGGACCGACTTCTCTGGGGCCAACGTCCTGACTTTC.

This clone has a single count. The chain uses TRBV2 and TRBJ1-1; maybe TRBD1 (5 bases). There are 15 residues in the CDR3. V was cut by 6 bases and J by 4 bases, with 18 bases left in between. Germline assignment: CDR1 SNHLY and CDR2 FYNNEI. CDR3 bases: TGTGCCAGCAGGGGGGGGAAGATCCTTTTCACTGAAGCTTTCTTT. Translation: CASRGGKILFTEAFF.

The CDR3 DNA sequence: TGCAGCGTTGAAGTAGCTTGGACAGTGGACGAAAAACTGTTTTTT. Protein sequence: CSVEVAWTVDEKLFF. The J gene is TRBJ1-4, the V gene TRBV29-1, with D tentatively TRBD1 (6 bases). In germline, CDR1 is SQVTM, CDR2 ANQGSEA. V was shortened by 1 base and J by 8 bases, with 17 bases between the two germline ends. The CDR3 covers 15 residues.

This chain links TRBV4-3 with TRBJ1-4, with no clear D. Trimming removed 0 bases from V and 11 bases from J, with 13 bases in between. CDR3 length equals 14 residues. CDR1 is LGHNA and CDR2 is YSLEER in the germline V gene. CDR3 in DNA: TGCGCCAGCAGCCAAGATCGGGCCCTTGGGAAACTGTTTTTT. Residues: CASSQDRALGKLFF.

CDR3 nucleotide sequence: TGTGCCAGCAGTTATTCGACTAGCGGTCACACAGATACGCAGTATTTT. Translation gives CASSYSTSGHTDTQYF. The chain couples TRBV6-5 to TRBJ2-3, with 9 bases fitting TRBD2. This CDR3 spans 16 amino acids. V lost 3 bases to trimming and J lost 2 bases; unmatched junction nucleotides: 6. Per the germline V gene, CDR1 is MNHEY and CDR2 is SVGAGI.

The chain employs TRBV7-9 and TRBJ1-4; D is undetermined. V was trimmed by 5 bases and J by 8 bases, leaving 12 bases between them. The CDR3 totals 13 residues. Germline loops: CDR1 SEHNR, CDR2 FQNEAQ (reference sequence). CDR3 loop: CASSPPAWEKLFF. In DNA form, the CDR3 reads TGTGCCAGCAGCCCCCCTGCTTGGGAAAAACTGTTTTTT. Combining the CDR3 with reference TRBV7-9 and TRBJ1-4 gives the whole variable domain DTGVSQNPRHKITKRGQNVTFRCDPISEHNRLYWYRQTLGQGPEFLTYFQNEAQLEKSRLLSDRFSAERPKGSFSTLEIQRTEQGDSAMYLCASSPPAWEKLFFGSGTQLSVL.

This sequence joins TRBV15 and TRBJ2-5; 7 nucleotides match TRBD1. Unmatched junction bases numbered 1, after V lost 5 bases and J lost 1 base. The CDR3 spans 13 residues. Germline-derived CDR1 and CDR2 are LNHNV and YYDKDF (reference sequence). The CDR3 region has the DNA TGTGCCACCAGCGGGACAGCCCAAGAGACCCAGTACTTC. Its protein is CATSGTAQETQYF.

As regards this clone: Distinct nucleotide sequences in the sample also encode this CDR3. The chain carries TRBV6-5 and TRBJ2-1; D gene uncertain. V lost 2 bases and J 10 bases, leaving 3 bases between the germline ends. The germline gives CDR1 MNHEY, CDR2 SVGAGI. There are 10 residues in the CDR3. The CDR3 reads CASSYPEQFF. CDR3 sequence (DNA): TGTGCCAGCAGTTACCCCGAGCAGTTCTTC.

The chain employs TRBV11-1 and TRBJ2-1; no reliable D call. This CDR3 has 10 amino acids. Germline CDR1 and CDR2: SGHAT and FQDESV (reference sequence). Trimming pared 5 bases from V and 8 bases from J, leaving 4 bases between. CDR3 nucleotide sequence: TGTGCCAGCAGCGGCTATGAGCAGTTCTTC. Its translation is CASSGYEQFF.

The V gene is TRBV6-5, the J gene TRBJ2-2; TRBD2 matches at 7 bases. The V gene end was trimmed by 2 bases and the J gene end by 6 bases; junction bases not matched to a gene: 3. The germline gives CDR1 MNHEY, CDR2 SVGAGI. This CDR3 comprises 14 residues. The CDR3 nucleotides read TGTGCCAGCAGTTACGGGGGGGACGCCGGGGAGCTGTTTTTT. Amino acid sequence: CASSYGGDAGELFF.

Remarks on this clone: The same CDR3 arises from other DNA sequences in this sample as well. The rearrangement links TRBV7-2 to TRBJ2-5, with D possibly matching TRBD2 (7 bases). Germline V gene data show CDR1 as SGHTA and CDR2 as FQGNSA. The CDR3 sequence is 15 residues long. V was shortened by 7 bases and J by 1 base, with 16 bases between the two germline ends. The CDR3 region has the DNA TGTGCCAGCACCCCAGGCGGGGGCTTCCAAGAGACCCAGTACTTC. It is translated as CASTPGGGFQETQYF.

This clone was recorded once. The chain joins TRBV4-3 to TRBJ1-1; 7 nucleotides agree with TRBD1. V was clipped by 0 bases and J by 0 bases; unmatched bases: 13. Germline V gene lookup returns CDR1 LGHNA and CDR2 YSLEER. The CDR3 loop spans 19 amino acids. The CDR3 DNA sequence: TGCGCCAGCAGCCAAGATGTGTACCCCATGGGACAGATGAACACTGAAGCTTTCTTT. It yields the protein CASSQDVYPMGQMNTEAFF.

The J gene is TRBJ2-7, the V gene TRBV5-6; either TRBD1 or TRBD2 may fit D (6 bases each). The V end lost 0 bases, the J end lost 4 bases, and 11 bases lay between the germline ends. This CDR3 has 14 amino acids. CDR1 is SGHDT, CDR2 YYEEEE, per germline. This CDR3 reads CASSLARGGYEQYF. CDR3 sequence (DNA): TGTGCCAGCAGCTTGGCCAGGGGAGGATACGAGCAGTACTTC.

The chain uses TRBV9 and TRBJ2-5; D possibly corresponds to TRBD1 (5 bases). Looked up from germline, CDR1 is SGDLS and CDR2 is YYNGEE. This CDR3 contains 15 residues. With 0 bases removed from V and 4 bases from J, the gap between germline ends came to 13 bases. The CDR3 reads CASSVAGSDVETQYF. The CDR3 nucleotides are TGTGCCAGCAGCGTAGCAGGGTCGGATGTAGAGACCCAGTACTTC.

This clone was found a few times. The chain recombines TRBV7-9 with TRBJ2-1; D not resolved. Trimming cost V 4 bases and J 6 bases, with 16 bases left between them. This CDR3 comprises 15 residues. Germline values: CDR1 SEHNR, CDR2 FQNEAQ (reference sequence). CDR3 residues: CASSSSIKGTNEQFF. The CDR3 region has the DNA TGTGCCAGCAGCTCGTCAATTAAGGGTACCAATGAGCAGTTCTTC.

Here the CDR3 DNA reads TGCAGCGGGACAGCCAACACCGGGGAGCTGTTTTTT. Residues: CSGTANTGELFF. The rearrangement uses TRBV29-1 and TRBJ2-2; maybe TRBD1 (6 bases). Germline CDR1 SQVTM, CDR2 ANQGSEA. This CDR3 has 12 amino acids. V lost 7 bases and J lost 2, with 8 bases in between.

The chain uses TRBV27 and TRBJ2-7, with 7 positions matching TRBD1. CDR1 is MNHEY, CDR2 SMNVEV, per germline (reference sequence). The CDR3 loop spans 14 amino acids. Trimming cost V 3 bases and J 4 bases; bases outside gene matches: 6. CDR3 residues: CASSLSRGLYEQYF. As DNA, the CDR3 is TGTGCCAGCAGTTTGTCCAGGGGGTTATACGAGCAGTACTTC.